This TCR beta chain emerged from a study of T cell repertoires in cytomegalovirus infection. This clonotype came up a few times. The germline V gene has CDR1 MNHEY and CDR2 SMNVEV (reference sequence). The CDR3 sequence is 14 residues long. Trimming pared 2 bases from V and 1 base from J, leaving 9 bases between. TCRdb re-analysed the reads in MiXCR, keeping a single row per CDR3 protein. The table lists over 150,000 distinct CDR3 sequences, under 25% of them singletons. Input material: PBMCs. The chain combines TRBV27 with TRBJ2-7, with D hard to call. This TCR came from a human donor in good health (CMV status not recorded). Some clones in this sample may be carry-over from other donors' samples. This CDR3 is CASSLNLGSYEQYF. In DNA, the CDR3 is TGTGCCAGCAGTTTAAATCTGGGATCCTACGAGCAGTACTTC.